The 26 T cell receptor beta chains in this list originate from one sample, sequenced in a study of shared clonotypes between healthy human individuals. Libraries were prepared by immunoSEQ multiplex PCR; TCRdb keeps only in-frame clonotypes and omits some of them. The repertoire includes 1.6 million or so clones, approximately 98.5% of them detected once, and approximately 0.4% sits in the top ten. The sample taken for sequencing was naive CD4+ T cells sorted from blood. Stated subset: CD45RA+ positively selected. Source of these receptors: a young man in good health.

This clone was counted once. The chain employs TRBV7-2 and TRBJ2-1, with 8 bases lining up with TRBD1. Trimming removed 5 bases from V and 15 bases from J; junction bases left unmatched: 6. CDR1 SGHTA and CDR2 FQGNSA come from the germline V gene. The CDR3 length is 11 residues. CDR3 sequence (DNA): TGTGCCAGCAGCCCTGACAGGGGAACGTTCTTC. It translates to CASSPDRGTFF.

This rearrangement joins TRBV2 to TRBJ2-7; 7 positions agree with TRBD1. The CDR3 is 16 residues long. Germline V gives CDR1 SNHLY, CDR2 FYNNEI. The ends lost 6 bases at V and 3 bases at J; junction bases unmatched: 14. The CDR3 here is CASRVPDRVAHYEQYF. CDR3 DNA sequence: TGTGCCAGCAGGGTACCCGACAGGGTGGCCCACTACGAGCAGTACTTC.

In the case of this clone: Other nucleotide sequences from this sample produce the same CDR3. The CDR3 DNA sequence: TGTGCCAGTAGTATGGTTGGGAACTCCTACGAGCAGTACTTC. It specifies CASSMVGNSYEQYF. The J gene is TRBJ2-7, the V gene TRBV19; D is unresolved. CDR1 and CDR2 (germline): LNHDA, SQIVND (reference sequence). V lost 3 bases and J lost 0, with 9 bases in between. The CDR3 covers 14 residues.

This chain uses TRBV18 with TRBJ2-1, with 11 bases aligning to TRBD2. V was clipped by 3 bases and J by 3 bases; unmatched bases: 13. The CDR3 consists of 19 residues. Germline V gene lookup returns CDR1 KGHSH and CDR2 LQKENI. CDR3 DNA: TGTGCCAGCTCACCTCCGGGACTAGCGGCCCGACCTAACTACAATGAGCAGTTCTTC. It codes for CASSPPGLAARPNYNEQFF.

The chain joins TRBV7-9 to TRBJ2-2; tentative D call: TRBD1 (6 bases). The CDR3 has 12 residues. Germline CDR1 reads SEHNR; CDR2 reads FQNEAQ (reference sequence). V was clipped by 5 bases and J by 12 bases, with 13 bases between them. The CDR3 is CASSLQGEKLFF. As DNA, the CDR3 is TGTGCCAGCAGCCTACAGGGAGAGAAGCTGTTTTTT.

The rearrangement uses TRBV28 and TRBJ2-1, with no clear D. The germline V gene has CDR1 MDHEN and CDR2 SYDVKM. This CDR3 comprises 13 residues. The V and J ends lost 8 bases and 0 bases respectively, with 8 bases between them. CDR3 nucleotides: TGTGCCAGCCAACGTATCTCCTACAATGAGCAGTTCTTC. Protein sequence: CASQRISYNEQFF.

This chain connects TRBV5-6 to TRBJ2-7, with TRBD1 matching 8 bases. Germline trimming cut 0 bases from V and 5 bases from J; bases unmatched to any gene: 4. The germline V gene has CDR1 SGHDT and CDR2 YYEEEE. The CDR3 sequence is 14 residues long. The CDR3 bases are TGTGCCAGCAGCTTGGGAGGACAGGGCCACGAGCAGTACTTC. It codes for CASSLGGQGHEQYF. Filled out from reference TRBV5-6 and TRBJ2-7, the complete variable domain reads DAGVTQSPTHLIKTRGQQVTLRCSPKSGHDTVSWYQQALGQGPQFIFQYYEEEERQRGNFPDRFSGHQFPNYSSELNVNALLLGDSALYLCASSLGGQGHEQYFGPGTRLTVT.

In its sample, this clone was seen a few times. V and J are TRBV5-5 and TRBJ2-1; TRBD2 matches at 10 bases. CDR3 length equals 18 residues. V was pared by 1 base and J by 3 bases, with 10 bases of the junction left unmatched. In germline, CDR1 is SGHKS, CDR2 YYEKEE (reference sequence). The CDR3 here is CASSLWPSGRENYNEQFF. In DNA, the CDR3 is TGTGCCAGCAGCTTGTGGCCTAGCGGGAGAGAAAACTACAATGAGCAGTTCTTC.

This rearrangement joins TRBV5-1 to TRBJ1-2, with no clear D. Germline lookup yields CDR1 SGHRS and CDR2 YFSETQ. There are 15 residues in the CDR3. Trimming took 5 bases from V and 0 from J, leaving 14 bases between them. CDR3 in amino acids: CASRHEPGSNYGYTF. In nucleotides, the CDR3 is TGCGCCAGCAGGCATGAGCCGGGGTCTAACTATGGCTACACCTTC.

The rearrangement links TRBV10-3 to TRBJ2-1, with 8 bases aligning to TRBD2. The CDR3 has 16 amino acids. Trimming removed 4 bases from V and 4 bases from J; junction bases left unmatched: 9. Germline V gene data show CDR1 as ENHRY and CDR2 as SYGVKD. The chain's CDR3 is CAISATGTRFYNEQFF. The CDR3 DNA sequence: TGTGCCATCAGTGCCACCGGGACTAGGTTTTACAATGAGCAGTTCTTC.

The J gene is TRBJ1-2, the V gene TRBV6-5, with TRBD1 matching over 12 bases. The CDR3 is made up of 14 amino acids. With V trimmed by 6 bases and J by 7 bases, 6 bases remained unmatched. Looked up from germline, CDR1 is MNHEY and CDR2 is SVGAGI. The CDR3 coding sequence is TGTGCCAGCAGGGGGACAGGGGGCGTTAGTGGCTACACCTTC. Residues: CASRGTGGVSGYTF.

Worth noting for this clone: This same CDR3 is encoded by further DNA sequences in the sample. The chain links TRBV6-5 to TRBJ2-1, with TRBD2 matching over 11 bases. V trimming: 6 bases; J trimming: 4 bases; junction bases outside the gene matches: 5. The germline CDR1 and CDR2 sequences are MNHEY and SVGAGI. This CDR3 region has 15 residues. Here the CDR3 DNA reads TGTGCCAGCAGGCAACTAGCGGGGGTATACAATGAGCAGTTCTTC. Translated: CASRQLAGVYNEQFF.

The CDR3 DNA follows: TGTGCCAGCAGCGTAGCGCCAGGGTCTGGGGCCAACGTCCTGACTTTC. This codes for CASSVAPGSGANVLTF. The chain links TRBV9 to TRBJ2-6; TRBD1 might be the D (5 bases). V lost 0 bases, J lost 1 base, and 8 bases lay in between. The germline V gene has CDR1 SGDLS and CDR2 YYNGEE. The CDR3 has 16 residues.

This rearrangement joins TRBV6-5 to TRBJ2-7, with 12 bases aligning to TRBD2. CDR1 and CDR2 from the germline V gene are MNHEY and SVGAGI. Trimming removed 2 bases from V and 5 bases from J; junction bases left unmatched: 4. The CDR3 extends over 15 amino acids. The CDR3 nucleotides are TGTGCCAGCAGTTACCGGACTAGCGGGAACCACGAGCAGTACTTC. It is translated as CASSYRTSGNHEQYF.

This chain links TRBV5-5 with TRBJ2-5; the D is unclear. Germline V CDR1 and CDR2: SGHKS, YYEKEE (reference sequence). The V gene lost 1 base and the J gene lost 4 bases, with 11 bases spanning the gap. This CDR3 has 14 amino acids. CDR3 coding DNA: TGTGCCAGCAGCTTGTATCTAGTTCGAGAGACCCAGTACTTC. As protein: CASSLYLVRETQYF. The full variable domain, completed using reference TRBV5-5 and TRBJ2-5, is DAGVTQSPTHLIKTRGQQVTLRCSPISGHKSVSWYQQVLGQGPQFIFQYYEKEERGRGNFPDRFSARQFPNYSSELNVNALLLGDSALYLCASSLYLVRETQYFGPGTRLLVL.

The rearrangement links TRBV11-2 to TRBJ2-7; no firm D call. The CDR3 is 11 amino acids. Germline loops: CDR1 SGHAT, CDR2 FQNNGV. The germline V and J ends were trimmed by 2 bases and 4 bases, with 3 bases remaining between them. CDR3 residues: CASSLRYEQYF. The CDR3 DNA reads TGTGCCAGCAGCTTACGATACGAGCAGTACTTC. The full variable domain, completed using reference TRBV11-2 and TRBJ2-7, is EAGVAQSPRYKIIEKRQSVAFWCNPISGHATLYWYQQILGQGPKLLIQFQNNGVVDDSQLPKDRFSAERLKGVDSTLKIQPAKLEDSAVYLCASSLRYEQYFGPGTRLTVT.

This rearrangement joins TRBV7-9 to TRBJ1-1; D remains unclear. This CDR3 contains 15 residues. V shed 3 bases and J shed 0 bases, with 11 bases lying between them. Germline CDR1 and CDR2: SEHNR and FQNEAQ (reference sequence). In DNA form, the CDR3 reads TGTGCCAGCAGCTTGCCAGGAAAGATGAACACTGAAGCTTTCTTT. Amino acids: CASSLPGKMNTEAFF. Variable domain in full (rest from reference TRBV7-9 and TRBJ1-1): DTGVSQNPRHKITKRGQNVTFRCDPISEHNRLYWYRQTLGQGPEFLTYFQNEAQLEKSRLLSDRFSAERPKGSFSTLEIQRTEQGDSAMYLCASSLPGKMNTEAFFGQGTRLTVV.

This chain links TRBV15 with TRBJ1-4, with 8 positions matching TRBD1. The CDR3 covers 14 residues. Germline CDR1 LNHNV, CDR2 YYDKDF (reference sequence). V lost 3 bases and J lost 8; bases outside the gene matches: 5. The DNA for the CDR3 is TGTGCCACCAGCAGTCGCAGGGGGCAGGAAAAACTGTTTTTT. It encodes CATSSRRGQEKLFF.

Concerning this clone itself: Distinct nucleotide sequences in the sample also encode this CDR3. This chain joins TRBV6-5 and TRBJ1-2, with TRBD1 identical over 7 bases. With 0 bases clipped from V and 8 bases from J, the junction kept 3 bases outside the gene matches. There are 13 residues in the CDR3. Germline CDR1 is MNHEY and CDR2 is SVGAGI. The CDR3 region is CASSYSGGRGYTF. CDR3 nucleotide sequence: TGTGCCAGCAGTTACTCAGGGGGCAGGGGCTACACCTTC.

This chain links TRBV7-9 with TRBJ2-5; perhaps TRBD1 as D (7 bases). The CDR3 is 13 amino acids. Deletions cut 4 bases from V and 5 bases from J, with 11 bases between. Germline CDR1 and CDR2: SEHNR and FQNEAQ (reference sequence). The CDR3 nucleotides are TGTGCCAGCAGCTCAGGGGGGCTGGAGACCCAGTACTTC. Translating it yields CASSSGGLETQYF.

This chain links TRBV11-2 with TRBJ1-2; a weak D match, TRBD1 (5 bases). CDR1 is SGHAT and CDR2 is FQNNGV in the germline V gene. V was trimmed by 4 bases and J by 3 bases, leaving 15 bases between them. The CDR3 covers 15 residues. The CDR3 reads CASSSLGQGHYGYTF. CDR3 DNA sequence: TGTGCCAGCAGCTCCCTCGGTCAGGGCCACTATGGCTACACCTTC.

The count of this clone is one. Germline and junction disagree at one end, which may indicate a read error. The J gene is TRBJ2-7, the V gene TRBV7-9; D not resolved. The CDR3 has 12 amino acids. CDR1 is SEHNR and CDR2 is FQNEAQ in the germline V gene (reference sequence). CDR3 sequence (DNA): TGTGCCAGCAGCTCACACCTCTACGTGCAGTACTTC. Its protein product is CASSSHLYVQYF. Full variable domain (remainder filled in from reference TRBV7-9 and TRBJ2-7): DTGVSQNPRHKITKRGQNVTFRCDPISEHNRLYWYRQTLGQGPEFLTYFQNEAQLEKSRLLSDRFSAERPKGSFSTLEIQRTEQGDSAMYLCASSSHLYVQYFGPGTRLTVT.

V usage is TRBV13 and J usage is TRBJ1-1; unclear D gene. This CDR3 region has 12 residues. In germline, CDR1 is PRHDT, CDR2 FYEKMQ (reference sequence). V gave up 5 bases and J gave up 5 bases, with 9 bases separating them. The CDR3 reads CASSPGWTEAFF. The DNA for the CDR3 is TGTGCCAGCAGCCCTGGTTGGACTGAAGCTTTCTTT.

The rearrangement uses TRBV28 and TRBJ2-2; TRBD1 matches at 7 bases. V trimming: 5 bases; J trimming: 3 bases; junction bases outside the gene matches: 3. Germline-derived CDR1 and CDR2 are MDHEN and SYDVKM. CDR3 length equals 14 residues. The DNA of the CDR3 is TGTGCCAGCAGTAGCACAGGGGACACCGGGGAGCTGTTTTTT. It codes for CASSSTGDTGELFF.

This chain uses TRBV6-1 with TRBJ2-7; D is unresolved. CDR3 length: 13 residues. V lost 2 bases, J lost 5 bases, and 10 bases lay in between. CDR1 MNHNS and CDR2 SASEGT come from the germline V gene. DNA for the CDR3: TGTGCCAGCAGTGAAACCCTTCGGCACGAGCAGTACTTC. It encodes CASSETLRHEQYF.

This CDR3 reads CASSQVEGGYTF. CDR3 bases: TGTGCCAGCAGCCAAGTTGAGGGTGGCTACACCTTC. The V and J genes are TRBV4-2 and TRBJ1-2; unclear D gene. CDR3 length equals 12 residues. The V end lost 1 base, the J end lost 7 bases, and 7 bases lay between the germline ends. Germline CDR1 and CDR2: LGHNA and YNFKEQ.